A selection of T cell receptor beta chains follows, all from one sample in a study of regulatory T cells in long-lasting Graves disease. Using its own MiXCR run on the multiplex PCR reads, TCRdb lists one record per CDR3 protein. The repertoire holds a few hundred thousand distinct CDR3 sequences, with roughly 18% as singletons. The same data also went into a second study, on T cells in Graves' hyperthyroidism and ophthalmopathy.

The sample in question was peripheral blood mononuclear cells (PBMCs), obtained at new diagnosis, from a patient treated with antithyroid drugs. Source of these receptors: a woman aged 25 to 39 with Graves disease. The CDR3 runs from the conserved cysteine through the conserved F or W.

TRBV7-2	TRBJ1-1	CASSYIGGGSLNTEAFF
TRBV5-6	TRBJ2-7	CASSLEGRGDSYEQYF
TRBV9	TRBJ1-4	CASSVEGTPNEKLFF
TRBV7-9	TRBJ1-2	CASSSPGTGRRGYTF
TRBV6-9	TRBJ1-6	CASSYSRQGGSYNSPLHF
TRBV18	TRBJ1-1	CASSQRTGGDAEAFF
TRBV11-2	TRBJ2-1	CASSISSYNEQFF
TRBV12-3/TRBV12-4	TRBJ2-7	CASGTGYEQYF
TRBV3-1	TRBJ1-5	CASSQDPAGQPQHF
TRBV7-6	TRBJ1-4	CASSLGGPKEKLFF